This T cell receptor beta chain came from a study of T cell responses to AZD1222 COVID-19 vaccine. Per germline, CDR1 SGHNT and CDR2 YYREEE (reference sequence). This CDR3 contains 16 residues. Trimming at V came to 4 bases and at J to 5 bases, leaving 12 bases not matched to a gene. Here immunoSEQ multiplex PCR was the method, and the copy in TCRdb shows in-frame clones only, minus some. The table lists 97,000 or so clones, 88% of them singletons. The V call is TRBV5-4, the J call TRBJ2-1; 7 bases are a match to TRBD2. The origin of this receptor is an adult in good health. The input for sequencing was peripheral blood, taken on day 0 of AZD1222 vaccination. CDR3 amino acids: CASSGQRGAPNNEQFF. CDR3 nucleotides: TGTGCCAGCAGCGGGCAGCGGGGAGCCCCCAACAATGAGCAGTTCTTC.